What follows are 4 T cell receptor beta chains derived from one specimen sequenced in a study of cytomegalovirus exposure and HLA in healthy donors. The PCR made use of 60 Vbeta and 13 Jbeta primers. Method: immunoSEQ multiplex PCR; TCRdb's copy keeps in-frame clones and lacks some. The table has 25,000 to 30,000 clones, less than 70% seen once; the top ten hold roughly 42%. Sequencing was done on a sample of PBMCs. These receptors were collected from a male donor in good health and CMV-seropositive.

The chain carries TRBV12-5 and TRBJ2-4; 9 bases align to TRBD2. The CDR3 spans 11 residues. Germline-derived CDR1 and CDR2 are LGHNT and FRNRAP. V lost 6 bases, J lost 9 bases, and 0 bases stayed unmatched. CDR3 in amino acids: CASGLAGIQYF. The CDR3, as DNA: TGTGCTAGTGGACTAGCGGGCATTCAGTACTTC.

J is TRBJ1-1 and V is TRBV19; D perhaps matches TRBD1 (6 bases). The ends were cut back, 11 bases at V and 1 base at J, with 17 bases in the middle. The CDR3 is made up of 14 amino acids. Germline V CDR1 and CDR2: LNHDA, SQIVND (reference sequence). For the CDR3, the DNA is TGTGCCTGCTCCCTGTGGGGGCCGAACACTGAAGCTTTCTTT. Protein product: CACSLWGPNTEAFF. Filled out from reference TRBV19 and TRBJ1-1, the complete variable domain reads DGGITQSPKYLFRKEGQNVTLSCEQNLNHDAMYWYRQDPGQGLRLIYYSQIVNDFQKGDIAEGYSVSREKKESFPLTVTSAQKNPTAFYLCACSLWGPNTEAFFGQGTRLTVV.

This sequence joins TRBV5-1 and TRBJ1-1; D possibly corresponds to TRBD1 (5 bases). Trimming left V 4 bases short and J 1 base short, with 14 bases between. The CDR3 has 15 amino acids. Germline lookup yields CDR1 SGHRS and CDR2 YFSETQ. As DNA, the CDR3 is TGCGCCAGCAGCATTGGGGCCGGACAGAACACTGAAGCTTTCTTT. Protein sequence: CASSIGAGQNTEAFF.

The V and J genes are TRBV7-2 and TRBJ1-6; D possibly corresponds to TRBD1 (5 bases). Trimming stripped 7 bases from V and 6 bases from J, with 13 bases between. Germline CDR1 reads SGHTA; CDR2 reads FQGNSA. The CDR3 has 14 amino acids. CDR3: CASNPAGSNSPLHF. The CDR3 region has the DNA TGTGCCAGCAACCCCGCAGGGTCTAATTCACCCCTCCACTTT.